The T cell receptor (beta chain) under discussion was sequenced for a study of spatial heterogeneity in lung cancer. Study summary: Beta-chain sequences consistently outnumbered alpha-chain sequences in detection. Mean representation of each unique TCR and UMI combination in the raw reads exceeded 8.5 occurrences.

Time point noted: sample taken at primary tumor resection. Whole RNA was taken from tumor, nontumor lung or frozen PBMC; it was then sequenced unsorted. Untreated early-stage non-small cell lung cancer patients, around 72 in total, were the donors. Germline CDR1 reads SGHTA; CDR2 reads FQGTGA. Trimming took 9 bases from V and 7 from J; bases not matched to a gene: 15. The CDR3 totals 15 residues. This clonotype is judged medium-sized. Individually, TCR cDNA molecules were each labelled with a unique molecular identifier. In TCRdb, the 5' RACE reads were re-called with MiXCR into one record per CDR3 protein. This table has 6,000 to 8,500 distinct CDR3 sequences, 5% to 5.5% appearing once.

Sequencing was performed on normal lung tissue next to the tumor, taken at surgery. The TCR sequence derives from a female donor with early-stage non-small cell lung cancer. The chain carries TRBV7-3 and TRBJ2-1; TRBD2 matches 7 bases. The CDR3 sequence: CASKLTGLSPNEQFF. The DNA for the CDR3 is TGTGCCAGTAAATTAACGGGACTAAGCCCTAATGAGCAGTTCTTC.